This T cell receptor (beta chain) was profiled in a study of blood T cell repertoires in COVID-19. Source study methods: Nucleated cell counts were estimated from reference gene primer amplification. Generated by immunoSEQ multiplex PCR, the TCRdb table keeps only in-frame clones and is missing some. V and J calls and clone size come straight from that table; D and trimming were deduced from the DNA. Of roughly 98,000 clones in the sample, more than 80% were seen once. Sequencing was carried out using peripheral blood. The clonotype was recovered from a human donor in a cohort sampled during active COVID-19.

In DNA, the CDR3 is TGCGCCAGCAGCCGGGTTCTGAGAGGGACTGAAGCTTTCTTT. Its translation: CASSRVLRGTEAFF. The rearrangement links TRBV4-1 to TRBJ1-1; D remains unclear. CDR3 length: 14 residues. Germline assignment: CDR1 MGHRA and CDR2 YSYEKL. Trimming removed 4 bases at V and 5 bases at J, with 14 bases between.